Given below is one T cell receptor (beta chain) in context. Germline V gene lookup returns CDR1 MDHEN and CDR2 SYDVKM. J gave up 5 bases and V 2 bases, and 7 bases lay outside the gene matches. This CDR3 spans 16 amino acids. Seattle-derived patients entered the study during active infection and were followed longitudinally. The entry originates in a study of blood T cell repertoires in COVID-19. On the study more broadly: COVID-19 samples, acute and convalescent, were from the United States, Italy and Spain. T cells, B-cell-depleted T cells, or PBMCs supplied cDNA or gDNA.

In the original workflow: Estimated nucleated cell counts came from reference gene primer amplification. Clones were sequenced by immunoSEQ multiplex PCR, and TCRdb holds only the in-frame ones, with some missing. V, J and clone size are those of that table, while D and trimming were read from the DNA. The sample has 150,000 or so clones; approximately 85% are singletons. Sequencing was performed on peripheral blood. The chain has TRBV28 and TRBJ1-5, with 9 positions matching TRBD1. This TCR derives from a man between 60 and 75 years old with COVID-19, enrolled during active disease. CDR3 coding DNA: TGTGCCAGCAGTTTAGCGGGACAGGGTTTCGATCAGCCCCAGCATTTT. Translation: CASSLAGQGFDQPQHF.